This entry features one T cell receptor (beta chain) sequence. This record comes from a study of blood T cell repertoires in COVID-19. For the study at large: Material from acute and convalescent COVID-19 was sourced from the United States, Italy and Spain. T cells, B-cell-depleted T cells, or PBMCs provided the cDNA or gDNA that served as material.

The V gene lost 1 base and the J gene lost 3 bases, with 7 bases spanning the gap. Germline-derived CDR1 and CDR2 are SGHDN and FVKESK. CDR3 length: 13 residues. Clones were read by immunoSEQ multiplex PCR, and TCRdb kept only the in-frame ones, dropping some. Of roughly 280,000 clones in the sample, 88% were seen once. Material: peripheral blood. The chain joins TRBV14 to TRBJ2-7; unclear D gene. This receptor was identified in a woman aged 25-40 years with COVID-19, enrolled during active disease. The CDR3 bases are TGTGCCAGCAGCCAAGTACGAGGCTACGAGCAGTACTTC. Protein product: CASSQVRGYEQYF.